This entry concerns a single T cell receptor beta chain. The sample originates from a study of patients and donors after allogeneic stem cell transplantation. From the RT-PCR reads, TCRdb called clonotypes with MiXCR, one entry per CDR3 protein. The table shows around 200,000 distinct CDR3 sequences, with more than 35% occurring only once. The sequencing sample was made of blood, either unsorted or a sorted T cell fraction (not recorded which). The TCR comes from a human donor who was either an allogeneic HSCT recipient or a stem cell or donor lymphocyte infusion donor (not recorded which). It is not recorded whose cells these are; they may come from a transplant donor.

The CDR3, as DNA: TGTGCCAGCAGCCATCGGGCAGGGCTCACCTATGGCTACACCTTC. It encodes CASSHRAGLTYGYTF. The chain has TRBV16 and TRBJ1-2, with D possibly being TRBD1 (5 bases). V lost 3 bases to trimming and J lost 4 bases, with 15 bases between them. This CDR3 is built from 15 residues. From germline, CDR1 is KGHSY and CDR2 FQNENV.